These 21 T cell receptor beta chains came from one sample sequenced in a study of regulatory T cells in long-lasting Graves disease. The time point denotes: persistent/refractory GD, antithyroid drugs over 5 years with positive TRAb. The authors made the TCR library using RNA they extracted from PBMCs. Libraries of TCR beta came from iRepertoire HTBI primers plus Arm-PCR of CDR3 regions. A single record per CDR3 protein comes from TCRdb applying MiXCR to the multiplex PCR reads. The sample contains 500,000 to 800,000 distinct CDR3 sequences, about 32% of which appear only once. Here the sequenced sample was peripheral blood mononuclear cells (PBMCs), taken when the disease was refractory, from a patient treated with antithyroid drugs. These receptors all come from a female donor with Graves disease.

Only a few counts were recorded for this clonotype. The chain has TRBV11-1 and TRBJ1-1; D remains unclear. Deletions cut 3 bases from V and 3 bases from J, with 20 bases between. This CDR3 contains 17 residues. Germline lookup yields CDR1 SGHAT and CDR2 FQDESV (reference sequence). This CDR3 is CASSLNLPGALHTEAFF. The CDR3 DNA reads as TGTGCCAGCAGCTTGAACCTCCCGGGAGCATTGCACACTGAAGCTTTCTTT. Full variable domain (missing parts from reference TRBV11-1 and TRBJ1-1): EAEVAQSPRYKITEKSQAVAFWCDPISGHATLYWYRQILGQGPELLVQFQDESVVDDSQLPKDRFSAERLKGVDSTLKIQPAELGDSAMYLCASSLNLPGALHTEAFFGQGTRLTVV.

This clonotype has only a few counts. This chain joins TRBV12-3 or TRBV12-4 and TRBJ2-5; 9 nucleotides match TRBD2. The V gene end was trimmed by 6 bases and the J gene end by 3 bases; junction bases not matched to a gene: 8. This CDR3 contains 15 residues. In nucleotides, the CDR3 is TGTGCCAGCAGGGTAGCGGGAGCGAAAAAAGAGACCCAGTACTTC. This translates into CASRVAGAKKETQYF.

V is TRBV20-1 and J is TRBJ2-5, with TRBD1 identical over 9 bases. V dropped 7 bases and J dropped 5; count of bases not matched to a gene: 11. The germline V gene has CDR1 DFQATT and CDR2 SNEGSKA (reference sequence). This CDR3 has 14 residues. The DNA of the CDR3 is TGCAGTGTTAAACCGGGACAGGGAGGGGAGACCCAGTACTTC. This translates into CSVKPGQGGETQYF.

J is TRBJ1-1 and V is TRBV7-3; 7 nucleotides line up with TRBD1. CDR1 is SGHTA, CDR2 FQGTGA, per germline. V lost 4 bases and J lost 1; bases outside the gene matches: 6. This CDR3 has 15 amino acids. CDR3 coding DNA: TGTGCCAGCAGCTCCCCGGGACAGCAGAACACTGAAGCTTTCTTT. As protein: CASSSPGQQNTEAFF. The full variable domain, completed using reference TRBV7-3 and TRBJ1-1, is GAGVSQTPSNKVTEKGKYVELRCDPISGHTALYWYRQSLGQGPEFLIYFQGTGAADDSGLPNDRFFAVRPEGSVSTLKIQRTERGDSAVYLCASSSPGQQNTEAFFGQGTRLTVV.

This chain joins TRBV11-2 and TRBJ1-5, with D possibly being TRBD1 (5 bases). CDR1 is SGHAT and CDR2 is FQNNGV in the germline V gene. V lost 1 base and J lost 6, with 13 bases in between. This CDR3 spans 15 amino acids. The CDR3, as DNA: TGTGCCAGCAGCTTAGTGGGGGGGGAGAGTCAGCCCCAGCATTTT. Translated, it gives CASSLVGGESQPQHF. The variable domain in full, completed from reference TRBV11-2 and TRBJ1-5, reads EAGVAQSPRYKIIEKRQSVAFWCNPISGHATLYWYQQILGQGPKLLIQFQNNGVVDDSQLPKDRFSAERLKGVDSTLKIQPAKLEDSAVYLCASSLVGGESQPQHFGDGTRLSIL.

This clonotype occurred a few times. The genes are TRBV18 and TRBJ1-1; 7 positions agree with TRBD1. Germline lookup yields CDR1 KGHSH and CDR2 LQKENI. Germline trimming cut 1 base from V and 1 base from J; bases unmatched to any gene: 6. The CDR3 is made up of 16 amino acids. This chain's CDR3 is CASSPRTGEGNTEAFF. The CDR3 nucleotides are TGTGCCAGCTCACCACGGACAGGAGAGGGGAACACTGAAGCTTTCTTT.

This chain connects TRBV18 to TRBJ2-5; the D gene is possibly TRBD2 (6 bases). Between the trimmed V and J ends, which lost 1 base and 5 bases, there was a span of 20 bases. The CDR3 length is 17 residues. Germline lookup yields CDR1 KGHSH and CDR2 LQKENI. The CDR3 DNA reads TGTGCCAGCTCACCACTGAAGAGGGGAGACCGGGGGGAGACCCAGTACTTC. It is translated as CASSPLKRGDRGETQYF.

This clonotype showed up many times. The rearrangement joins TRBV12-3 or TRBV12-4 to TRBJ1-1; TRBD1 matches at 8 bases. The ends lost 5 bases at V and 4 bases at J; junction bases unmatched: 3. The CDR3 has 13 amino acids. The chain's CDR3 is CASSNRGTTEAFF. The CDR3 DNA is TGTGCCAGCAGTAACAGGGGGACCACTGAAGCTTTCTTT.

The V and J genes are TRBV29-1 and TRBJ1-1, with D tentatively TRBD1 (5 bases). The length of the CDR3 is 14 residues. Trimming removed 4 bases from V and 10 bases from J, with 22 bases in between. Germline-derived CDR1 and CDR2 are SQVTM and ANQGSEA. The CDR3 DNA is TGCAGCGTTGCCGGGACGTACGGACCACGTGCAGCTTTCTTT. Its protein is CSVAGTYGPRAAFF.

V gene TRBV30 combines with J gene TRBJ2-7; TRBD1 matches 7 bases. CDR1 is GTSNPN, CDR2 SVGIG, per germline (reference sequence). The J segment lost 3 bases and the V segment lost 5 bases, leaving 7 bases of the junction unmatched. The CDR3 covers 13 residues. The CDR3 DNA follows: TGTGCCTGGGCGCCGGGACAGAACTACGAGCAGTACTTC. This codes for CAWAPGQNYEQYF.

This clonotype was seen more than once but under ten times. For the CDR3, the DNA is TGTGCCAGTAGTATCGGTTCAGGGAATGAAGCTTTCTTT. This encodes CASSIGSGNEAFF. The rearrangement links TRBV19 to TRBJ1-1; TRBD1 might be the D (5 bases). Germline V gene lookup returns CDR1 LNHDA and CDR2 SQIVND (reference sequence). Trimming took 3 bases from V and 7 from J, leaving 12 bases between them. There are 13 residues in the CDR3.

In this sample, this clonotype turned up a few times. The V gene is TRBV2, the J gene TRBJ1-2; D is unclear. The CDR3 length is 14 residues. V lost 0 bases, J lost 4 bases, and 9 bases lay in between. Germline values: CDR1 SNHLY, CDR2 FYNNEI. The CDR3 sequence: CASSEARQLYGYTF. For the CDR3, the DNA is TGTGCCAGCAGTGAAGCGCGGCAGCTCTATGGCTACACCTTC.

The chain is built from TRBV28 and TRBJ1-3, with D unresolved. V was clipped by 8 bases and J by 4 bases, with 18 bases between them. This CDR3 region has 15 residues. Germline CDR1 reads MDHEN; CDR2 reads SYDVKM. The CDR3 region is CASGSVPTGGNTIYF. CDR3 in DNA: TGTGCCAGCGGTAGTGTACCTACGGGGGGAAACACCATATATTTT.

This clonotype has more than one count but fewer than ten. This chain connects TRBV2 to TRBJ1-2; 9 bases line up with TRBD1. V dropped 6 bases and J dropped 5; count of bases not matched to a gene: 7. Germline V CDR1 and CDR2: SNHLY, FYNNEI. The CDR3 has 14 residues. For the CDR3, the DNA is TGTGCCAGCAGCGCGGACAGGGGACGATATGGCTACACCTTC. It codes for CASSADRGRYGYTF.

The J gene is TRBJ2-7, the V gene TRBV15; D unclear. CDR1 and CDR2 from the germline V gene are LNHNV and YYDKDF (reference sequence). Trimming shortened V by 0 bases and J by 2 bases, and 14 bases separated the two germline ends. The CDR3 contains 16 residues. CDR3 coding DNA: TGTGCCACCAGCAGAGATCGTGCCCGGACGGCCTACGAGCAGTACTTC. This translates into CATSRDRARTAYEQYF.

This chain's CDR3 is CASAPGGTETQYF. CDR3 coding DNA: TGTGCTAGTGCCCCCGGGGGTACAGAGACCCAGTACTTC. This chain uses TRBV12-5 with TRBJ2-5; TRBD2 might be the D (6 bases). Germline V lookup: CDR1 LGHNT, CDR2 FRNRAP. V dropped 7 bases and J dropped 4 bases, with 13 bases sitting between them. The CDR3 runs to 13 residues.

V and J are TRBV29-1 and TRBJ1-1; D remains unclear. CDR1 and CDR2 from the germline V gene are SQVTM and ANQGSEA. This CDR3 region has 13 residues. V shed 3 bases and J shed 0 bases, with 8 bases lying between them. CDR3 protein: CSVDEGMNTEAFF. The CDR3 DNA is TGCAGCGTTGACGAAGGCATGAACACTGAAGCTTTCTTT. The complete variable domain, with remaining parts taken from reference TRBV29-1 and TRBJ1-1, reads SAVISQKPSRDICQRGTSLTIQCQVDSQVTMMFWYRQQPGQSLTLIATANQGSEATYESGFVIDKFPISRPNLTFSTLTVSNMSPEDSSIYLCSVDEGMNTEAFFGQGTRLTVV.

Points on this clonotype: This may be a read error: a much more frequent sequence differs by one nucleotide. The V gene is TRBV2, the J gene TRBJ1-4; a weak D match, TRBD1 (6 bases). V was cut by 8 bases and J by 6 bases, with 16 bases left in between. This CDR3 spans 14 amino acids. Germline V gives CDR1 SNHLY, CDR2 FYNNEI. In nucleotides, the CDR3 is TGTGCCAGCTCTGCCGACAGGACATATGAAAAACTGTTTTTT. Its translation: CASSADRTYEKLFF.

Concerning this clonotype itself: This may stem from a read error, because a much larger clone lies one nucleotide away. The V and J genes are TRBV12-5 and TRBJ2-7; D is possibly TRBD2 (6 bases). Germline CDR1 reads LGHNT; CDR2 reads FRNRAP. There are 13 residues in the CDR3. The CDR3 protein is CASGSGGTYGQYF. The CDR3 region has the DNA TGTGCTAGTGGCTCCGGGGGAACATACGGGCAGTACTTC.

This clonotype turned up a few times. The chain links TRBV28 to TRBJ1-3; D is unresolved. The CDR3 runs to 16 residues. V lost 4 bases and J lost 0, with 13 bases in between. Germline V gene lookup returns CDR1 MDHEN and CDR2 SYDVKM. The CDR3 protein is CASSSNRANSGNTIYF. CDR3 in DNA: TGTGCCAGCAGTTCTAACCGGGCCAACTCTGGAAACACCATATATTTT.

In its sample, this clonotype was seen many times. The J gene is TRBJ1-1, the V gene TRBV28; D not resolved. Germline CDR1 MDHEN, CDR2 SYDVKM. CDR3 size: 14 residues. V was trimmed by 2 bases and J by 0 bases, leaving 7 bases between them. The CDR3 spells CASSLISVNTEAFF. CDR3 DNA sequence: TGTGCCAGCAGTTTAATTTCTGTGAACACTGAAGCTTTCTTT.